The T cell receptor (beta chain) described here comes from a study of resident and recirculating memory T cells in vitiligo. Study-wide points: TCR sequences were not conserved across biopsy sites or patients.

The assay was immunoSEQ multiplex PCR, and TCRdb's table has in-frame clones only and misses some. The repertoire holds some 70,000 clones, approximately 90% seen once, with 4.9% in the top ten. CDR3 size: 11 residues. Germline V gene data show CDR1 as DFQATT and CDR2 as SNEGSKA (reference sequence). Stability required unchanged lesions during the previous 6 months. No patient showed confetti depigmentation, a clinical sign of active disease. This clone has just one count. Its cognate antigen is unknown. The chain is built from TRBV20-1 and TRBJ2-5; D possibly corresponds to TRBD2 (5 bases). The DNA matches TRBJ2-7 better at its end, which makes the J call doubtful. This receptor was taken from a male donor with vitiligo. Sequenced sample: blood. The CDR3 sequence is CSARAGYEQYF. CDR3 nucleotide sequence: TGCAGTGCTAGAGCGGGGTACGAGCAGTACTTC.